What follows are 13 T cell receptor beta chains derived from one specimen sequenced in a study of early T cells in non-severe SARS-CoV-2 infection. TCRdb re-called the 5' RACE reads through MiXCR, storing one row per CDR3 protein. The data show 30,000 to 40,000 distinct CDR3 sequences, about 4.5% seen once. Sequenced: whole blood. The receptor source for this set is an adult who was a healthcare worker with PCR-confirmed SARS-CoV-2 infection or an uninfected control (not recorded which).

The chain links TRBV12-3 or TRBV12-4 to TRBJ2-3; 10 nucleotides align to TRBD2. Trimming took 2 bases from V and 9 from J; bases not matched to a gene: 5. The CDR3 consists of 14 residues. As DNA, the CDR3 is TGTGCCAGCAGTTTAAGCGGGGGGGCTGGGACGCAGTATTTT. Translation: CASSLSGGAGTQYF.

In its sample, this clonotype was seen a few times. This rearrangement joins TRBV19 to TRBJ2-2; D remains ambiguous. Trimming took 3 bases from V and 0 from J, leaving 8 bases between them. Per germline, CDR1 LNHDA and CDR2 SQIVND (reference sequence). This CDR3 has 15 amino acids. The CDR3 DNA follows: TGTGCCAGTAGTATCCCCGCAGCGAACACCGGGGAGCTGTTTTTT. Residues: CASSIPAANTGELFF.

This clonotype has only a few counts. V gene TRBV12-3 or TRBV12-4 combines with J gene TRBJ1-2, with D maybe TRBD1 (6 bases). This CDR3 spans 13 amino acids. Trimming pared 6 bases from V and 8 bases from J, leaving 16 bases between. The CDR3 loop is CASSQQGSDGYTF. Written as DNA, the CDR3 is TGTGCCAGCAGCCAACAGGGCTCTGACGGCTACACCTTC.

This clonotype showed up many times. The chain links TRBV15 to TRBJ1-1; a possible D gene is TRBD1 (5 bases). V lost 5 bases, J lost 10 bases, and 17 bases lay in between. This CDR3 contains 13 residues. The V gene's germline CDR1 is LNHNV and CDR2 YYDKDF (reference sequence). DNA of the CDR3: TGTGCCACCAGCCGAGGGAGTTTAGGGGTAGCTTTCTTT. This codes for CATSRGSLGVAFF.

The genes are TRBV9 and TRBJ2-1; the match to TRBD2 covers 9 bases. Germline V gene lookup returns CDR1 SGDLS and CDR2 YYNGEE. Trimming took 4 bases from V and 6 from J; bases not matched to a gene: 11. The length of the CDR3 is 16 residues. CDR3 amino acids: CASSPTPAGGPNEQFF. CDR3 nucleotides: TGTGCCAGCAGCCCAACCCCAGCGGGGGGCCCCAATGAGCAGTTCTTC.

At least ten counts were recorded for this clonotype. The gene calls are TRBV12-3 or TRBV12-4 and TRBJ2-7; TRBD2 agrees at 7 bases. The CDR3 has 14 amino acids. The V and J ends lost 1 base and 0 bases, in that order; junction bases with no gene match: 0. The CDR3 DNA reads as TGTGCCAGCAGTTTAGGGGGGGGCTCCTACGAGCAGTACTTC. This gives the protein CASSLGGGSYEQYF.

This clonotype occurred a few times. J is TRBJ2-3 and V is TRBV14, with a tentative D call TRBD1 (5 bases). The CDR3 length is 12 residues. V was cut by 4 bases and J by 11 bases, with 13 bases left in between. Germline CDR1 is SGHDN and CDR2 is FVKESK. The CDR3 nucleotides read TGTGCCAGCAGCCCTGACAGACTCTTGCAGTATTTT. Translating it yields CASSPDRLLQYF. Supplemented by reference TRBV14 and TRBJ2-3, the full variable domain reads EAGVTQFPSHSVIEKGQTVTLRCDPISGHDNLYWYRRVMGKEIKFLLHFVKESKQDESGMPNNRFLAERTGGTYSTLKVQPAELEDSGVYFCASSPDRLLQYFGPGTRLTVL.

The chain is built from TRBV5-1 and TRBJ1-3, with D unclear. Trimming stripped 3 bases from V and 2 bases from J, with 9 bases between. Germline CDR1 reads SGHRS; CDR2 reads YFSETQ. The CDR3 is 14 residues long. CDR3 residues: CASSSDTTGNTIYF. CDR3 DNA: TGCGCCAGCAGCTCCGACACCACTGGAAACACCATATATTTT.

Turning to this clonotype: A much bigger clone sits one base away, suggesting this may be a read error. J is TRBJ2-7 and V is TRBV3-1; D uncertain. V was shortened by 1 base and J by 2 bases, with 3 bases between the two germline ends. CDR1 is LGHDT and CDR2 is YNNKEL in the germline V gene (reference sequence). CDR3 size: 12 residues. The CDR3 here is CASSQGPYEQYF. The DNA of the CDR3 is TGTGCCAGCAGCCAAGGTCCCTACGAGCAGTACTTC.

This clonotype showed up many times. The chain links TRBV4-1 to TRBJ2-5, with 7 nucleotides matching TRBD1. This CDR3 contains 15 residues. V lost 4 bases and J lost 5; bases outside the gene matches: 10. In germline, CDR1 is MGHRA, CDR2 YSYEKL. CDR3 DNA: TGCGCCAGCAGCCGTGGCCGAGGGGGCGTGGAGACCCAGTACTTC. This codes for CASSRGRGGVETQYF.

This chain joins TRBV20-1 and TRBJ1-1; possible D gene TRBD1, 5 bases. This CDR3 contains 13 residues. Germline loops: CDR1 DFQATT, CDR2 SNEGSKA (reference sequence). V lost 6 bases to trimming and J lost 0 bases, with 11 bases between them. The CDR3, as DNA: TGCAGTGCAGCCGGACAATTGAACACTGAAGCTTTCTTT. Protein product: CSAAGQLNTEAFF.

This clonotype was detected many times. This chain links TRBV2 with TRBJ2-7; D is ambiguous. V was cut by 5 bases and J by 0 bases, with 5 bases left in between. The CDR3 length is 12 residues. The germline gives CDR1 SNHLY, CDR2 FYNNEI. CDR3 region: CASSRNSYEQYF. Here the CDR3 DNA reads TGTGCCAGCAGTCGTAACTCCTACGAGCAGTACTTC.

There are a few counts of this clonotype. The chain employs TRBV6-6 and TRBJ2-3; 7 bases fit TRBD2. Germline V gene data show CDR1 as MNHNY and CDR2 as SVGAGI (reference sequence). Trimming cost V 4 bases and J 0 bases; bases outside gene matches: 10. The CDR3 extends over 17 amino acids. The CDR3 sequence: CASSFGRERSSTDTQYF. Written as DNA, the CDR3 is TGTGCCAGCAGTTTCGGGCGGGAGCGGTCTAGCACAGATACGCAGTATTTT.